The 16 T cell receptor beta chains below come from one sample, sequenced in a study of identifying expanded T cells in peripheral blood. Only in-frame clones appear in the TCRdb table, and some are missing; sequencing was by immunoSEQ multiplex PCR. The top ten hold about a sixth of the sample, which has about 100,000 clones, around 88% seen once. Material: blood. These receptors all stem from a person aged 18-70 years in good health.

The chain combines TRBV19 with TRBJ1-1; no reliable D call. The CDR3 is made up of 13 amino acids. Germline V CDR1 and CDR2: LNHDA, SQIVND (reference sequence). Trimming removed 5 bases from V and 4 bases from J, with 11 bases in between. CDR3 nucleotides: TGTGCCAGTAGTCTTCGTGGGCCCACTGAAGCTTTCTTT. It yields the protein CASSLRGPTEAFF.

This chain connects TRBV4-1 to TRBJ2-3; D not resolved. This CDR3 region has 15 residues. Per the germline V gene, CDR1 is MGHRA and CDR2 is YSYEKL. The V and J ends lost 5 bases and 5 bases respectively, with 17 bases between them. CDR3 sequence (DNA): TGCGCCAGCAGCTTCGGCCCGTCCCCCCAAGATACGCAGTATTTT. This encodes CASSFGPSPQDTQYF.

The J gene is TRBJ1-6, the V gene TRBV7-9; D not certain. The V gene's germline CDR1 is SEHNR and CDR2 FQNEAQ (reference sequence). The CDR3 runs to 15 residues. V was trimmed by 1 base and J by 6 bases, leaving 10 bases between them. The CDR3 protein is CASSLDRELNSPLHF. The CDR3 DNA follows: TGTGCCAGCAGCTTAGACCGGGAACTTAATTCACCCCTCCACTTT.

The genes are TRBV9 and TRBJ2-1, with 8 bases matching TRBD1. This CDR3 comprises 14 residues. The germline V gene has CDR1 SGDLS and CDR2 YYNGEE. V trimming: 3 bases; J trimming: 5 bases; junction bases outside the gene matches: 4. The CDR3 sequence is CASSETGVNNEQFF. The CDR3 coding sequence is TGTGCCAGCAGCGAGACAGGGGTAAACAATGAGCAGTTCTTC. The full variable domain, rest sourced from reference TRBV9 and TRBJ2-1, is DSGVTQTPKHLITATGQRVTLRCSPRSGDLSVYWYQQSLDQGLQFLIQYYNGEERAKGNILERFSAQQFPDLHSELNLSSLELGDSALYFCASSETGVNNEQFFGPGTRLTVL.

CDR3 protein: CASSEARMETQYF. The CDR3 DNA sequence: TGTGCCAGCTCAGAGGCGAGGATGGAGACCCAGTACTTC. This chain links TRBV18 with TRBJ2-5; D is unresolved. This CDR3 region has 13 residues. V was clipped by 5 bases and J by 5 bases, with 12 bases between them. Looked up from germline, CDR1 is KGHSH and CDR2 is LQKENI.

The rearrangement uses TRBV5-1 and TRBJ2-5; 7 bases align to TRBD2. The CDR3 is 15 amino acids. Germline lookup yields CDR1 SGHRS and CDR2 YFSETQ. Unmatched junction bases numbered 10, after V lost 2 bases and J lost 6 bases. The CDR3, as DNA: TGCGCCAGCAGCTTATCAGCGGGGCCAACGAAGACCCAGTACTTC. It specifies CASSLSAGPTKTQYF. Based on the CDR3 plus reference TRBV5-1 and TRBJ2-5, the full variable domain is KAGVTQTPRYLIKTRGQQVTLSCSPISGHRSVSWYQQTPGQGLQFLFEYFSETQRNKGNFPGRFSGRQFSNSRSEMNVSTLELGDSALYLCASSLSAGPTKTQYFGPGTRLLVL.

The CDR3 loop is CASSSSGTSGVTQYF. The DNA of the CDR3 is TGCGCCAGCAGCTCATCCGGGACTAGCGGGGTTACGCAGTATTTT. V gene TRBV5-1 combines with J gene TRBJ2-3; 13 bases fit TRBD2. The junction had 6 bases not matched to a gene; V was cut back by 3 bases and J by 8 bases. The germline V gene encodes CDR1 SGHRS and CDR2 YFSETQ. There are 15 residues in the CDR3.

The chain couples TRBV11-2 to TRBJ2-4; D not certain. Trimming took off 5 bases at V and 0 bases at J, with 8 bases between the two ends. From germline, CDR1 is SGHAT and CDR2 FQNNGV. This CDR3 has 14 amino acids. CDR3 in amino acids: CASSPRLAKNIQYF. CDR3 coding DNA: TGTGCCAGCAGCCCCCGGTTAGCCAAAAACATTCAGTACTTC.

The V call is TRBV10-3, the J call TRBJ1-1; D is undetermined. The V end lost 8 bases, the J end lost 5 bases, and 12 bases lay between the germline ends. The CDR3 covers 12 residues. CDR1 ENHRY and CDR2 SYGVKD come from the germline V gene. CDR3 nucleotide sequence: TGTGCCATCGGTTCGGGTTCGACTGAAGCTTTCTTT. Encoded protein: CAIGSGSTEAFF.

V is TRBV7-2 and J is TRBJ1-5, with D unclear. Germline-derived CDR1 and CDR2 are SGHTA and FQGNSA. V was clipped by 3 bases and J by 0 bases, with 6 bases between them. This CDR3 is 14 amino acids long. This CDR3 reads CASSFTDSNQPQHF. CDR3 bases: TGTGCCAGCAGCTTTACAGATAGCAATCAGCCCCAGCATTTT.

The chain carries TRBV5-6 and TRBJ2-5; D gene ambiguous. The V and J ends lost 0 bases and 5 bases respectively, with 8 bases between them. Germline-derived CDR1 and CDR2 are SGHDT and YYEEEE. This CDR3 comprises 13 residues. This CDR3 reads CASSLGVWETQYF. For the CDR3, the DNA is TGTGCCAGCAGCTTGGGGGTTTGGGAGACCCAGTACTTC.

The chain combines TRBV7-7 with TRBJ2-3; D gene unclear. This CDR3 spans 13 amino acids. Germline V CDR1 and CDR2: SSHAT, FNYEAQ (reference sequence). The V end lost 4 bases, the J end lost 2 bases, and 7 bases lay between the germline ends. CDR3 residues: CASSYQLTDTQYF. For the CDR3, the DNA is TGTGCCAGCAGCTACCAACTCACAGATACGCAGTATTTT.

The V and J genes are TRBV7-6 and TRBJ2-7, with D possibly being TRBD1 (6 bases). The germline V gene has CDR1 SGHVS and CDR2 FNYEAQ. This CDR3 is built from 14 residues. With 5 bases removed from V and 6 bases from J, the gap between germline ends came to 17 bases. CDR3 region: CASSRDQGSGEQYF. The DNA for the CDR3 is TGTGCCAGCAGCCGCGATCAGGGGTCGGGCGAGCAGTACTTC.

This chain uses TRBV5-6 with TRBJ2-7, with D possibly called TRBD1 or TRBD2 (5 bases each). Germline V gene sequence: CDR1 SGHDT, CDR2 YYEEEE. Deletions cut 3 bases from V and 6 bases from J, with 16 bases between. The CDR3 runs to 14 residues. CDR3 bases: TGTGCCAGCAGCTCCACAAACGAGGGGCTCGAGCAGTACTTC. Its translation: CASSSTNEGLEQYF.

The chain combines TRBV7-8 with TRBJ1-1; D uncertain. V lost 1 base and J 0 bases, leaving 9 bases between the germline ends. The germline V gene encodes CDR1 SGHVS and CDR2 FQNEAQ. This CDR3 comprises 15 residues. The CDR3 region is CASSLGVRLNTEAFF. As DNA, the CDR3 is TGTGCCAGCAGCTTAGGGGTCCGGCTGAACACTGAAGCTTTCTTT.

The chain uses TRBV4-2 and TRBJ1-2; D is perhaps TRBD1 (5 bases). This CDR3 contains 15 residues. The V end lost 1 base, the J end lost 8 bases, and 17 bases lay between the germline ends. Germline lookup yields CDR1 LGHNA and CDR2 YNFKEQ. Here the CDR3 DNA reads TGTGCCAGCAGCCAAGTAGACGGGGGGAGTAACGGCTACACCTTC. Translation: CASSQVDGGSNGYTF.